Following are 3 T cell receptor beta chains from one sample sequenced in a study of CD8+CD57+ T cells in acquired aplastic anemia. The use of genomic DNA as template underpinned the TCR beta VDJ and CDR3 profiling. TCRdb recomputed calls from the reads with MiXCR, one row per CDR3 protein. The repertoire holds about 170,000 distinct CDR3 sequences, with 50% to 75% as singletons. The sample consisted of sorted CD4+, CD8+, or CD8+CD57+ T cells (not recorded which) from PBMCs. These receptors were obtained from a human donor in good health.

This clonotype was recorded at least ten times. In DNA, the CDR3 is TGTGCCAGCAGTTCAAAAGGACAGGGGTATGGCTACACCTTC. Protein sequence: CASSSKGQGYGYTF. This chain joins TRBV9 and TRBJ1-2, with 9 bases aligning to TRBD1. CDR1 is SGDLS and CDR2 is YYNGEE in the germline V gene. V was clipped by 5 bases and J by 5 bases; unmatched bases: 7. This CDR3 contains 14 residues.

There are a few counts of this clonotype. The chain has TRBV27 and TRBJ2-1; tentatively, D is TRBD2 (6 bases). CDR1 is MNHEY, CDR2 SMNVEV, per germline (reference sequence). The CDR3 is 16 residues long. Trimming took 3 bases from V and 0 from J, leaving 12 bases between them. CDR3 DNA: TGTGCCAGCAGTTTTTTTAGCGGAAGCTCCTACAATGAGCAGTTCTTC. This sequence encodes CASSFFSGSSYNEQFF.

The chain links TRBV7-9 to TRBJ1-6; TRBD1 matches 7 bases. This CDR3 region has 16 residues. The V and J ends lost 4 bases and 8 bases, in that order; junction bases with no gene match: 11. Per the germline V gene, CDR1 is SEHNR and CDR2 is FQNEAQ (reference sequence). The DNA for the CDR3 is TGTGCCAGCAGCTATTATCGGGGGACAGCGTATTCACCCCTCCACTTT. Amino acids: CASSYYRGTAYSPLHF.